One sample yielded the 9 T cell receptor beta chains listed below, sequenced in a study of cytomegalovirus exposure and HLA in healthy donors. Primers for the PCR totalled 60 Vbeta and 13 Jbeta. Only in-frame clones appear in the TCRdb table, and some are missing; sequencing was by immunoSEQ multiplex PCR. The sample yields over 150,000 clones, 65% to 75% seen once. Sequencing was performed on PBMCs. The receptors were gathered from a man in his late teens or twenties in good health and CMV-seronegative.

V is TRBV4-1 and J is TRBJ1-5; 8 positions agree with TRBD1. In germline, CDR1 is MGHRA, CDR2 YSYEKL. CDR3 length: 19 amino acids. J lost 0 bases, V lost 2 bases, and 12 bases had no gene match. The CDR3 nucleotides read TGCGCCAGCAGCCAATCCAAACAGGGGGGTTCGTATAGCAATCAGCCCCAGCATTTT. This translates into CASSQSKQGGSYSNQPQHF.

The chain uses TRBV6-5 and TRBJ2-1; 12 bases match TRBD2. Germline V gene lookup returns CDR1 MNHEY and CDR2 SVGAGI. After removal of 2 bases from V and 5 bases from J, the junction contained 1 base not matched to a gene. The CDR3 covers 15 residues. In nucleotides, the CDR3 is TGTGCCAGCAGTTACACTAGCGGGGGGAACAATGAGCAGTTCTTC. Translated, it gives CASSYTSGGNNEQFF.

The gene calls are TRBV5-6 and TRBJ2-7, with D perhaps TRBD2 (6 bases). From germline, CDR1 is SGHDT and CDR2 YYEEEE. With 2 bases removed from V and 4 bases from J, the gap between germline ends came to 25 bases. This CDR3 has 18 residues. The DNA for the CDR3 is TGTGCCAGCAGCTTTATGACTCTAAGGCTAGCGCGTCCTTACGAGCAGTACTTC. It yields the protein CASSFMTLRLARPYEQYF.

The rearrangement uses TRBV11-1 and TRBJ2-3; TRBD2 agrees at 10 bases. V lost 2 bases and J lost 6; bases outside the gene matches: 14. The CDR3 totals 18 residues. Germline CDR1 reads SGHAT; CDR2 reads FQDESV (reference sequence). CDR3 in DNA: TGTGCCAGCAGCTTACCACCGGGACTAGCGATGTTCTCGGATACGCAGTATTTT. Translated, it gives CASSLPPGLAMFSDTQYF.

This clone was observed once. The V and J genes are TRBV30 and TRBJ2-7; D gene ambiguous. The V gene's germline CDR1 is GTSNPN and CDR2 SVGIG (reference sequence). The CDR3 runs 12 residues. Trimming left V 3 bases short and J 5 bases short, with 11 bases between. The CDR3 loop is CAWRRTEHEQYF. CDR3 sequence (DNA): TGTGCCTGGAGACGAACGGAGCACGAGCAGTACTTC.

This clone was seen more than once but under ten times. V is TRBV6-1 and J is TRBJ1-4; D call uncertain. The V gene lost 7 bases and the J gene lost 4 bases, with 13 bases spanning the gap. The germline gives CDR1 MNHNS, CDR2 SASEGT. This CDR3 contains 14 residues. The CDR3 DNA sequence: TGTGCCAGCACTAGTCCGTCTTTTAATGAAAAACTGTTTTTT. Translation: CASTSPSFNEKLFF.

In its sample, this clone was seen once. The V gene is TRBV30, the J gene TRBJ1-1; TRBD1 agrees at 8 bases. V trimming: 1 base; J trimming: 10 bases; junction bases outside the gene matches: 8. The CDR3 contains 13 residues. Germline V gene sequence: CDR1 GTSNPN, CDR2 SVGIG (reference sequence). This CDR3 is CAWSGAGQGAAFF. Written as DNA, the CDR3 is TGTGCCTGGAGTGGCGCCGGACAGGGTGCAGCTTTCTTT.

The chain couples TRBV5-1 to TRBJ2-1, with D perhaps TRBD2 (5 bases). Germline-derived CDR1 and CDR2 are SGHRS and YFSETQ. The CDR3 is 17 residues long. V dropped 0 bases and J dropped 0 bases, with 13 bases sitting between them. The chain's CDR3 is CASSLARAGSSYNEQFF. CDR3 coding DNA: TGCGCCAGCAGCTTGGCGCGGGCAGGCAGCTCCTACAATGAGCAGTTCTTC.

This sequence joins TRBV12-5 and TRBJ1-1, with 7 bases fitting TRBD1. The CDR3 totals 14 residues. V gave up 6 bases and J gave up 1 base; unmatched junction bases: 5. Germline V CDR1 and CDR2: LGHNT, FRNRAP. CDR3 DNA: TGTGCTAGTGGCGCAGGGGGAGGGAACACTGAAGCTTTCTTT. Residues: CASGAGGGNTEAFF. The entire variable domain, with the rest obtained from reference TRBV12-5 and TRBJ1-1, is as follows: DARVTQTPRHKVTEMGQEVTMRCQPILGHNTVFWYRQTMMQGLELLAYFRNRAPLDDSGMPKDRFSAEMPDATLATLKIQPSEPRDSAVYFCASGAGGGNTEAFFGQGTRLTVV.